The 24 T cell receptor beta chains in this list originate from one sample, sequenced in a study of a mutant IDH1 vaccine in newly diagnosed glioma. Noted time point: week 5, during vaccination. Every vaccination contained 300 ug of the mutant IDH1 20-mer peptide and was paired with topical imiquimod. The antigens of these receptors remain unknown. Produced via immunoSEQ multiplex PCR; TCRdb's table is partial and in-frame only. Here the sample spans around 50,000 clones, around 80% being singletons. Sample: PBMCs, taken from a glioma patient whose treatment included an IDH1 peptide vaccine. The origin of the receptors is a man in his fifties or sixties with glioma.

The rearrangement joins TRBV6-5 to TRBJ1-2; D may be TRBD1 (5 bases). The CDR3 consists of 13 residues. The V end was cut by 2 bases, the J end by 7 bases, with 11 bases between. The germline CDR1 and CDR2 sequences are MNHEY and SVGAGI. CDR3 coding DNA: TGTGCCAGCAGTTACGGCGGGGCAAGTGGCTACACCTTC. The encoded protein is CASSYGGASGYTF.

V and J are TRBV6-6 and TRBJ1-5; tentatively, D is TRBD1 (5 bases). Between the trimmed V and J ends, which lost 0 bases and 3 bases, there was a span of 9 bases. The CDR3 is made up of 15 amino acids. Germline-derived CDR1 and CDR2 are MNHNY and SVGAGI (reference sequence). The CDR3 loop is CASSYSEGINQPQHF. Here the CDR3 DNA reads TGTGCCAGCAGTTACTCTGAGGGGATCAATCAGCCCCAGCATTTT.

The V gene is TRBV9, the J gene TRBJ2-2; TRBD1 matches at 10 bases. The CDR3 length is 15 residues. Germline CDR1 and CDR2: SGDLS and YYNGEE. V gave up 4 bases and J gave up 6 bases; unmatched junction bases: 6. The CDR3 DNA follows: TGTGCCAGCAGCCCGGGACAGGGGAGGGCCGGGGAGCTGTTTTTT. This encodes CASSPGQGRAGELFF.

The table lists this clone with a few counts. CDR3 protein: CASSPGTTEAFF. In DNA, the CDR3 is TGCGCCAGCAGCCCGGGAACCACTGAAGCTTTCTTT. This chain uses TRBV5-1 with TRBJ1-1, with no clear D. The V gene's germline CDR1 is SGHRS and CDR2 YFSETQ. The CDR3 extends over 12 amino acids. Trimming shortened V by 4 bases and J by 4 bases, and 8 bases separated the two germline ends.

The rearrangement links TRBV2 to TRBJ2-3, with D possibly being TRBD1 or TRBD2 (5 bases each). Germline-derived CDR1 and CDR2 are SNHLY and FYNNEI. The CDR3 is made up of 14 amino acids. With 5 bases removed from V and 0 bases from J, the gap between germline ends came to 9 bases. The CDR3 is CASSRDGSTDTQYF. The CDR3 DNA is TGTGCCAGCAGTCGGGACGGAAGCACAGATACGCAGTATTTT. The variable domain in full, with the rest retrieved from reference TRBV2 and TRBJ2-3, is EPEVTQTPSHQVTQMGQEVILRCVPISNHLYFYWYRQILGQKVEFLVSFYNNEISEKSEIFDDQFSVERPDGSNFTLKIRSTKLEDSAMYFCASSRDGSTDTQYFGPGTRLTVL.

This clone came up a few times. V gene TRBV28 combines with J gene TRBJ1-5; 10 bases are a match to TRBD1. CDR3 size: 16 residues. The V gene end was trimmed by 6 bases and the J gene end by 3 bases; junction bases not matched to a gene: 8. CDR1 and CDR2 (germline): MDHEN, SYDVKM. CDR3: CASRGGDRGANQPQHF. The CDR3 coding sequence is TGTGCCAGCAGAGGGGGGGACAGGGGTGCCAATCAGCCCCAGCATTTT.

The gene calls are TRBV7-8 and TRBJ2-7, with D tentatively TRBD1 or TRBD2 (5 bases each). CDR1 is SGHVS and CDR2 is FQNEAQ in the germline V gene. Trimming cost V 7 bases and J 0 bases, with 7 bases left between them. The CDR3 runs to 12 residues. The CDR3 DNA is TGTGCCAGCACCGGGACCTCCTACGAGCAGTACTTC. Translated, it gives CASTGTSYEQYF.

CDR3 sequence reads: CASSRRDYSNEQFF. The CDR3 DNA reads TGTGCCAGCAGCCGCCGGGACTATTCCAATGAGCAGTTCTTC. The rearrangement links TRBV5-4 to TRBJ2-1; 7 bases align to TRBD2. The germline V gene has CDR1 SGHNT and CDR2 YYREEE (reference sequence). V lost 4 bases, J lost 6 bases, and 7 bases stayed unmatched. The CDR3 covers 14 residues.

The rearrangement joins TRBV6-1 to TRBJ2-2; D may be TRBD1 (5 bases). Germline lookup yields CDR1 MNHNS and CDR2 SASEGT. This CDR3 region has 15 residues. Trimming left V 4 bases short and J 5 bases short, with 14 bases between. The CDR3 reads CASSATGLWTGELFF. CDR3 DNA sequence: TGTGCCAGCAGTGCTACAGGATTGTGGACCGGGGAGCTGTTTTTT.

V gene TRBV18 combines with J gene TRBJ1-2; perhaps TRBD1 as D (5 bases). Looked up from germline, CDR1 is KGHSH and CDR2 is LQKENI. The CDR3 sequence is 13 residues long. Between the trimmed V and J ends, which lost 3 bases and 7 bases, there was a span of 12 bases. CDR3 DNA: TGTGCCAGCTCACCCCCCAGGGATGGTGGCTACACCTTC. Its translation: CASSPPRDGGYTF.

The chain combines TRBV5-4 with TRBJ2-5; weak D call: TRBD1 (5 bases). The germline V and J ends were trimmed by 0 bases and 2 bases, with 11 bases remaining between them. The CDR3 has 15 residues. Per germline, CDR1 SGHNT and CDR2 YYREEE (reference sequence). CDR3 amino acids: CASSLAAGNQETQYF. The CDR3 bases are TGTGCCAGCAGCTTGGCGGCAGGGAATCAAGAGACCCAGTACTTC. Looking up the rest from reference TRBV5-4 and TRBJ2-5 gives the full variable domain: ETGVTQSPTHLIKTRGQQVTLRCSSQSGHNTVSWYQQALGQGPQFIFQYYREEENGRGNFPPRFSGLQFPNYSSELNVNALELDDSALYLCASSLAAGNQETQYFGPGTRLLVL.

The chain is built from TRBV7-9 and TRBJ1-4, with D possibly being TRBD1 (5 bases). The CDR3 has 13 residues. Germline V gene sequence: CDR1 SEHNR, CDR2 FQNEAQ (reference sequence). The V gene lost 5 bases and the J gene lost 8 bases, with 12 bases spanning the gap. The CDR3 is CASSLQGEEKLFF. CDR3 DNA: TGTGCCAGCAGCCTTCAGGGAGAGGAAAAACTGTTTTTT.

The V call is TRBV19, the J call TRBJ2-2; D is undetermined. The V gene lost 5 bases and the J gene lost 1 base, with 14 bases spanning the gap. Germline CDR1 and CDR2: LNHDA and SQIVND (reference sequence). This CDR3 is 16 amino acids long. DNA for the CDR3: TGTGCCAGTAGTCAGGAAGGGCCCCTGAACACCGGGGAGCTGTTTTTT. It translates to CASSQEGPLNTGELFF.

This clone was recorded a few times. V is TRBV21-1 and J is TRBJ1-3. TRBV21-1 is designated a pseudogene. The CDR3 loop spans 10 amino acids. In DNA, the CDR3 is TGTGCCACCGGAGGGAACACCATATATTTT. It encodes CATGGNTIYF.

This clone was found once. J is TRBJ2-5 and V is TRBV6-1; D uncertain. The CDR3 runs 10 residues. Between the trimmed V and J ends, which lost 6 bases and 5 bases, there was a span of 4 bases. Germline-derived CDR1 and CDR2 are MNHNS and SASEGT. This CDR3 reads CASRDETQYF. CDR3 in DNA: TGTGCCAGCAGGGATGAGACCCAGTACTTC.

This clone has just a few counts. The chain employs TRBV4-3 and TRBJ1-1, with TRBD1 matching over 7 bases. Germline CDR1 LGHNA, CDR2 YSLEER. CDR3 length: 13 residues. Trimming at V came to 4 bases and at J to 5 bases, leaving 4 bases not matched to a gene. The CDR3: CASSPDRETEAFF. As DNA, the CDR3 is TGCGCCAGCAGCCCCGACAGGGAGACTGAAGCTTTCTTT.

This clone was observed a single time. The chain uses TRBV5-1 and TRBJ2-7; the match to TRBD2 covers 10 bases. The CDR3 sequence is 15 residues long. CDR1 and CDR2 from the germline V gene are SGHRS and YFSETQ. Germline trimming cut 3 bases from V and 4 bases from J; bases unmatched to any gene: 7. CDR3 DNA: TGCGCCAGCAGCTCAGGGGGACTAGCGAGTTACGAGCAGTACTTC. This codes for CASSSGGLASYEQYF. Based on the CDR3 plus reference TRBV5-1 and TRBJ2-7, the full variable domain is KAGVTQTPRYLIKTRGQQVTLSCSPISGHRSVSWYQQTPGQGLQFLFEYFSETQRNKGNFPGRFSGRQFSNSRSEMNVSTLELGDSALYLCASSSGGLASYEQYFGPGTRLTVT.

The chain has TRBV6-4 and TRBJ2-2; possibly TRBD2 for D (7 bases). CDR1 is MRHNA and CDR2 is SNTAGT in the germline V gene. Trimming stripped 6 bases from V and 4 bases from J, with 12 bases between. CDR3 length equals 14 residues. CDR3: CASSRGATTGELFF. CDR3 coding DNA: TGTGCCAGCAGCCGGGGGGCGACCACCGGGGAGCTGTTTTTT.

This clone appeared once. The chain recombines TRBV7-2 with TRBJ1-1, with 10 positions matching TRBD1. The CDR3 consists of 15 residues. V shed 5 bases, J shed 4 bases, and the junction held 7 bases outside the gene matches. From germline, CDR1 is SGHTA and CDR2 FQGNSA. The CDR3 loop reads CASSLSGTGVTEAFF. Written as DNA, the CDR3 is TGTGCCAGCAGCCTTTCCGGGACAGGGGTCACTGAAGCTTTCTTT.

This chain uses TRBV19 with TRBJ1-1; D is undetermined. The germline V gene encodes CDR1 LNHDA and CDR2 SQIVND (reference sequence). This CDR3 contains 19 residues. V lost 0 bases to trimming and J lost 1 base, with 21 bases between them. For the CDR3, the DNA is TGTGCCAGTAGTATAGATTTTGGGTCGAATGTGTTGGGGAACACTGAAGCTTTCTTT. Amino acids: CASSIDFGSNVLGNTEAFF. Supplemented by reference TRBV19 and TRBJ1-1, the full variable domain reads DGGITQSPKYLFRKEGQNVTLSCEQNLNHDAMYWYRQDPGQGLRLIYYSQIVNDFQKGDIAEGYSVSREKKESFPLTVTSAQKNPTAFYLCASSIDFGSNVLGNTEAFFGQGTRLTVV.

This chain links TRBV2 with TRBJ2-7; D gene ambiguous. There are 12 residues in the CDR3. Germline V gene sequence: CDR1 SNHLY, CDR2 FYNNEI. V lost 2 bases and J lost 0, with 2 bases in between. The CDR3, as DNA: TGTGCCAGCAGTGAATACTCCTACGAGCAGTACTTC. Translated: CASSEYSYEQYF.

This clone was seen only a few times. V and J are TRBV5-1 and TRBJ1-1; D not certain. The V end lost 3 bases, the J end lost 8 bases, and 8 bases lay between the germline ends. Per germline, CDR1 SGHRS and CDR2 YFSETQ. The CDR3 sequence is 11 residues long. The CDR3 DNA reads TGCGCCAGCAGCTCTGGACGGGAAGCTTTCTTT. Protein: CASSSGREAFF.

CDR3 amino acids: CASSSWNTEAFF. CDR3 DNA: TGCGCCAGCAGCTCCTGGAACACTGAAGCTTTCTTT. This chain joins TRBV5-1 and TRBJ1-1; D is ambiguous. The CDR3 covers 12 residues. The V end was cut by 3 bases, the J end by 1 base, with 4 bases between. The germline gives CDR1 SGHRS, CDR2 YFSETQ.

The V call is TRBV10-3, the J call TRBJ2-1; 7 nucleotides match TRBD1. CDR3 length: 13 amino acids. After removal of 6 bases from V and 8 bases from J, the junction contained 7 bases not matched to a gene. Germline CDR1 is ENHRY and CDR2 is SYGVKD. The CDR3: CAIRGRQGYEQFF. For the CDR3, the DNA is TGTGCCATCAGAGGACGACAGGGCTATGAGCAGTTCTTC.